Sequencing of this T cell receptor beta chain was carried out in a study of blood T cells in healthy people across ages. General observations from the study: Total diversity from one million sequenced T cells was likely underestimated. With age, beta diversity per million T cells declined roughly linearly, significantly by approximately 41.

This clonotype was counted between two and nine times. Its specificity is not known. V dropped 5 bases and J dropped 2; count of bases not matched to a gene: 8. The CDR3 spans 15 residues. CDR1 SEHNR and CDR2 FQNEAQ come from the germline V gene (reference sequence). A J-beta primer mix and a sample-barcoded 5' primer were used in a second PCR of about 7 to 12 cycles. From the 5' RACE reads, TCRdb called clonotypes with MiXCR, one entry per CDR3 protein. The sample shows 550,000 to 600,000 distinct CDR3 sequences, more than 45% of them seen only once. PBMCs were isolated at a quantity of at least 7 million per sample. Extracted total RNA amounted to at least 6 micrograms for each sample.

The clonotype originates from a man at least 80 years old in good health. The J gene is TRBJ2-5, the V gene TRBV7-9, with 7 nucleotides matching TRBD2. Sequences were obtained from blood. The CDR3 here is CASSPSGTTQETQYF. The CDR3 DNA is TGTGCCAGCAGCCCATCCGGGACTACTCAAGAGACCCAGTACTTC.